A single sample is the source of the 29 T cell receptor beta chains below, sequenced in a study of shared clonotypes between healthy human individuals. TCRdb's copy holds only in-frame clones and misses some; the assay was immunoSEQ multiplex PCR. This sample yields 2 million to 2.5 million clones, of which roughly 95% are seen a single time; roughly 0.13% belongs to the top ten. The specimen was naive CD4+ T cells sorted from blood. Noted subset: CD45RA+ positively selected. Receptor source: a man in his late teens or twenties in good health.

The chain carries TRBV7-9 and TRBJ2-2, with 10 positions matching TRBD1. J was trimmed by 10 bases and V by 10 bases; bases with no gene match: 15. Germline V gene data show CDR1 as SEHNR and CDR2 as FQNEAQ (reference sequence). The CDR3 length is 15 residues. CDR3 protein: CATPPGQGSLSELFF. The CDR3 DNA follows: TGTGCCACCCCGCCGGGACAGGGGTCATTATCGGAGCTGTTTTTT.

The CDR3 spells CASLGLAGRNEQFF. The CDR3 region has the DNA TGTGCCAGCCTTGGTCTAGCGGGCCGCAATGAGCAGTTCTTC. This chain connects TRBV27 to TRBJ2-1; 8 bases agree with TRBD2. This CDR3 spans 14 amino acids. The V gene end was trimmed by 8 bases and the J gene end by 6 bases; junction bases not matched to a gene: 9. CDR1 and CDR2 from the germline V gene are MNHEY and SMNVEV (reference sequence).

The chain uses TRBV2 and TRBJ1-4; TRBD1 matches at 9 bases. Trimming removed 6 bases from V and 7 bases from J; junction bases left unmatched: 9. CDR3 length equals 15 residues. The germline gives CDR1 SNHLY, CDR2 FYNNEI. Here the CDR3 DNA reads TGTGCCAGCAGGGAGACAGGGGGGACGGGTGAAAAACTGTTTTTT. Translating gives CASRETGGTGEKLFF.

The CDR3 region has the DNA TGTGCCAGCGGCCGGGATGAAAAACTGTTTTTT. Translating gives CASGRDEKLFF. This rearrangement joins TRBV28 to TRBJ1-4, with D hard to call. V was pared by 8 bases and J by 6 bases, with 7 bases between. The CDR3 is 11 residues long. Germline loops: CDR1 MDHEN, CDR2 SYDVKM.

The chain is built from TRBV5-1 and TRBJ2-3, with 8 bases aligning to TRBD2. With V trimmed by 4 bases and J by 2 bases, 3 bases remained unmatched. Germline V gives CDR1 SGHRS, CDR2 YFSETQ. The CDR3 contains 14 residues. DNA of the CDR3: TGCGCCAGCAGCACCGGGGGGGCCACAGATACGCAGTATTTT. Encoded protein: CASSTGGATDTQYF.

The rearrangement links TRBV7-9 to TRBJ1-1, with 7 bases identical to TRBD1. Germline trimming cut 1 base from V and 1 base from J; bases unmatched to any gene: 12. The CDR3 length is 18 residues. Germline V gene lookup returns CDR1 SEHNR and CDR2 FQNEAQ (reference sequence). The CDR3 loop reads CASSLVGQPMASNTEAFF. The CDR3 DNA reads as TGTGCCAGCAGCTTAGTGGGACAGCCCATGGCCTCGAACACTGAAGCTTTCTTT.

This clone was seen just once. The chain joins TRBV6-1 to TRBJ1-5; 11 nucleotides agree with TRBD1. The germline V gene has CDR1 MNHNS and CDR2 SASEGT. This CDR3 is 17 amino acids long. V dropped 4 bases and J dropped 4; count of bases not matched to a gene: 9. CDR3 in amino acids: CASSGDRGSVGNQPQHF. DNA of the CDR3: TGTGCCAGCAGTGGGGACAGGGGGTCGGTCGGAAATCAGCCCCAGCATTTT.

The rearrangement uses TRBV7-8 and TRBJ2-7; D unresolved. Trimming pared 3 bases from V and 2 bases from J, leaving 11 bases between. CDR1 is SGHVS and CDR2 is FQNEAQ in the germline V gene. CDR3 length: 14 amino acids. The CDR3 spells CASSLNLDPYEQYF. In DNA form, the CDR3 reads TGTGCCAGCAGCTTGAACCTTGACCCCTACGAGCAGTACTTC.

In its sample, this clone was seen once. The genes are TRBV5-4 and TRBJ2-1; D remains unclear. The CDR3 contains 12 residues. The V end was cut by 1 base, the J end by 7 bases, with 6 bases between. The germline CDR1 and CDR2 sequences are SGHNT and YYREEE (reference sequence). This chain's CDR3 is CASSLTRNEQFF. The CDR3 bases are TGTGCCAGCAGCTTGACGCGAAATGAGCAGTTCTTC.

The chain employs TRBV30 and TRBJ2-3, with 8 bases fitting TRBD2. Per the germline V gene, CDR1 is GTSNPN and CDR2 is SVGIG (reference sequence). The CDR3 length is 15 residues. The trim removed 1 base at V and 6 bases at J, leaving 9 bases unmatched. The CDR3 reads CAWSDNGGAFDTQYF. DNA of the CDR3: TGTGCCTGGAGTGACAACGGGGGGGCCTTTGATACGCAGTATTTT.

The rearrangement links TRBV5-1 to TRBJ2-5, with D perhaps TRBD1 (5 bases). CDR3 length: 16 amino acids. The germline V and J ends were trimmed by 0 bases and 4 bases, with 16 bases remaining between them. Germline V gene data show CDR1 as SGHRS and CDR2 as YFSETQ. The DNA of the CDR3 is TGCGCCAGCAGCTTGGTTTTAGGGGCCCTAATAGAGACCCAGTACTTC. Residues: CASSLVLGALIETQYF.

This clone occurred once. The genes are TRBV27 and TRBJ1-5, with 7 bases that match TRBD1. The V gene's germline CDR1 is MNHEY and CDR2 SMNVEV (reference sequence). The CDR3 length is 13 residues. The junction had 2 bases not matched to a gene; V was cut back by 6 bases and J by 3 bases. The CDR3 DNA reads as TGTGCCAGCAGCGGGACAGACAATCAGCCCCAGCATTTT. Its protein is CASSGTDNQPQHF.

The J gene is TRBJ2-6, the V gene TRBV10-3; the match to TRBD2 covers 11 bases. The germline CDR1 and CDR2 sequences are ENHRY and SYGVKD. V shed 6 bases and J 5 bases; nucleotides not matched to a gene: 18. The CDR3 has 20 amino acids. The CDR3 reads CAIRDPVLAGGPHWANVLTF. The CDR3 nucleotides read TGTGCCATCAGGGACCCGGTATTAGCGGGAGGGCCCCACTGGGCCAACGTCCTGACTTTC.

The CDR3 is CASSSRGQVLSGNTIYF. The CDR3 DNA reads as TGTGCCAGCAGCTCCAGAGGGCAGGTCCTCTCTGGAAACACCATATATTTT. The chain has TRBV7-8 and TRBJ1-3; D is ambiguous. V lost 4 bases and J 0 bases, leaving 16 bases between the germline ends. This CDR3 has 17 amino acids. The germline gives CDR1 SGHVS, CDR2 FQNEAQ.

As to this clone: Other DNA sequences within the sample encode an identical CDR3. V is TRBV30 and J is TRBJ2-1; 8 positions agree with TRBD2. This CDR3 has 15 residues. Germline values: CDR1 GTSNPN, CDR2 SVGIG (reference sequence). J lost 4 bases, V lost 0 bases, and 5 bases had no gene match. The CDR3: CAWSVRSGVYNEQFF. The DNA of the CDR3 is TGTGCCTGGAGTGTACGTAGCGGGGTTTACAATGAGCAGTTCTTC.

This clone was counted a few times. The CDR3 sequence: CASSPTRGIAEAFF. CDR3 nucleotide sequence: TGTGCCAGCAGCCCCACCAGGGGGATAGCTGAAGCTTTCTTT. The V gene is TRBV13, the J gene TRBJ1-1; 7 bases line up with TRBD1. The V segment lost 5 bases and the J segment 6 bases; nucleotides outside the gene matches: 9. This CDR3 contains 14 residues. Germline CDR1 is PRHDT and CDR2 is FYEKMQ (reference sequence).

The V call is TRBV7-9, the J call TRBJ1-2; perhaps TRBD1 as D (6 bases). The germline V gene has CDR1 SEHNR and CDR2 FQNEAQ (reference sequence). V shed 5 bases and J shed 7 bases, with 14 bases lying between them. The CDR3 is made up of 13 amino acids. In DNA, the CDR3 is TGTGCCAGCAGCCCCATGGGGGCTGGTGGCTACACCTTC. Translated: CASSPMGAGGYTF.

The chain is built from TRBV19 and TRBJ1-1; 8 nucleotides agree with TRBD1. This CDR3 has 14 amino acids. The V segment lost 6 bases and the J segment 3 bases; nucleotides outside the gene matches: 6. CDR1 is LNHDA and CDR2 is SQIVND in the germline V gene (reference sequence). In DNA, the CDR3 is TGTGCCAGTAGCCTAACAGGGGGGGACACTGAAGCTTTCTTT. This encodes CASSLTGGDTEAFF.

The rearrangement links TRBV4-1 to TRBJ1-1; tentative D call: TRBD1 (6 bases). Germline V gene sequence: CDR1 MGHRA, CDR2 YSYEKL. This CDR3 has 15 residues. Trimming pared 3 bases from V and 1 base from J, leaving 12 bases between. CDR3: CASSQGHLGNTEAFF. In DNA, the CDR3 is TGCGCCAGCAGCCAGGGACATCTGGGGAACACTGAAGCTTTCTTT.

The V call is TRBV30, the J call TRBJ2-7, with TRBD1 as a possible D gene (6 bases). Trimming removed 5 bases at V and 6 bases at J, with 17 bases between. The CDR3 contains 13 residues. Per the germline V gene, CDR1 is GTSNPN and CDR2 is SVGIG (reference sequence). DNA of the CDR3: TGTGCCTGGGAAGTGGGGCAGGGGACCGAGCAGTACTTC. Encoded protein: CAWEVGQGTEQYF.

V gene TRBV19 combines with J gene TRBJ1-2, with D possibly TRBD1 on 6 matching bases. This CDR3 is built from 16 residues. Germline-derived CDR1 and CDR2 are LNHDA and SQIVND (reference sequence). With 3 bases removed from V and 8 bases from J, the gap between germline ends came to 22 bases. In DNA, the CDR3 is TGTGCCAGTAGTATTCTTGCAGGGGTAGGTGCTGGCGGCTACACCTTC. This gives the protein CASSILAGVGAGGYTF.

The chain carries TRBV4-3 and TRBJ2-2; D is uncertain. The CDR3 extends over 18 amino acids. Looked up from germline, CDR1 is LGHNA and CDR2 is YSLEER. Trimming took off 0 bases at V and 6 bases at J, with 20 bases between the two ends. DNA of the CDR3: TGCGCCAGCAGCCAAGATAGTTTCACCAGCAGTGGCGCCGGGGAGCTGTTTTTT. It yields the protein CASSQDSFTSSGAGELFF.

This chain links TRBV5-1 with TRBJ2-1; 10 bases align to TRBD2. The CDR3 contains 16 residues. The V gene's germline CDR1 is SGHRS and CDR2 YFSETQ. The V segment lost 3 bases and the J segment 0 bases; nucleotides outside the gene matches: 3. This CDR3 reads CASSWTSGSSYNEQFF. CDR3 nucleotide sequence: TGCGCCAGCAGCTGGACTAGCGGCAGCTCCTACAATGAGCAGTTCTTC.

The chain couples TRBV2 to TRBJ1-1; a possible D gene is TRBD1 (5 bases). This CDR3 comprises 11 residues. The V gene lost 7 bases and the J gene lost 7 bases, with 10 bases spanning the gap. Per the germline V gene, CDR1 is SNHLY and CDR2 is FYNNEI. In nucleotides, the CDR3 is TGTGCCAGCAAGGTGACAGTTGAAGCTTTCTTT. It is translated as CASKVTVEAFF.

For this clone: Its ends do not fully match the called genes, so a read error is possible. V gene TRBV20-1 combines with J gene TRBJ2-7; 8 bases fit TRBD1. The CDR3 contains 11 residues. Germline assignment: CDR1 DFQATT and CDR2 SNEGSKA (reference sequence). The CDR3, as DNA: TGCAGTGCCCGACAGGGGACATTTGCCATTTTC. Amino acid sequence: CSARQGTFAIF.

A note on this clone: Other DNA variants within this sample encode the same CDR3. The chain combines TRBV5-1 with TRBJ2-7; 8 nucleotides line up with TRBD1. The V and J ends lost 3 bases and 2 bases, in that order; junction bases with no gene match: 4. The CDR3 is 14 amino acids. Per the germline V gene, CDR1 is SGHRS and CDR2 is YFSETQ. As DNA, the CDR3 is TGCGCCAGCAGCTCCCGGGACAGGACCTACGAGCAGTACTTC. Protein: CASSSRDRTYEQYF.

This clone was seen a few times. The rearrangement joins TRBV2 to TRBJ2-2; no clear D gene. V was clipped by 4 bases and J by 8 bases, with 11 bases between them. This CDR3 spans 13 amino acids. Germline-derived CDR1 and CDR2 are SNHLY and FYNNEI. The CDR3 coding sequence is TGTGCCAGCAGTGCTCAAAGAAGGGGGGAGCTGTTTTTT. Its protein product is CASSAQRRGELFF.

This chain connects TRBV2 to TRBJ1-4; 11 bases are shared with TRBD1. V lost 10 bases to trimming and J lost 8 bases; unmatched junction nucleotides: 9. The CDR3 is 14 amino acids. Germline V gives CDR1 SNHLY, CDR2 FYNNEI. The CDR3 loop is CATGQGASREKLFF. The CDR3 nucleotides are TGTGCCACCGGACAGGGGGCTTCCAGAGAAAAACTGTTTTTT.

CDR3 amino acids: CASSYGRGTSSSYEQYF. CDR3 DNA sequence: TGCGCCAGCAGTTATGGACGGGGGACCTCTAGCTCCTACGAGCAGTACTTC. The chain has TRBV5-1 and TRBJ2-7; possibly TRBD2 for D (6 bases). With 5 bases removed from V and 0 bases from J, the gap between germline ends came to 21 bases. The CDR3 runs to 17 residues. Germline-derived CDR1 and CDR2 are SGHRS and YFSETQ.